This T cell receptor (beta chain) was profiled in a study of blood T cell repertoires in COVID-19. Study as a whole: Acute-phase and convalescent COVID-19 samples originated in the United States, Italy and Spain. PBMCs, B-cell-depleted T cells, or T cells provided the cDNA or gDNA that made up the material.

Original handling: Amplification from reference gene primers served as the basis for estimated nucleated cell counts. Measured with immunoSEQ multiplex PCR; TCRdb has only the in-frame clones, and not every one. V, J and clone size are taken as reported in that table, and D and trimming were inferred from the DNA itself. Among roughly 140,000 clones listed, approximately 85% were seen once. Trimming at V came to 4 bases and at J to 1 base, leaving 17 bases not matched to a gene. CDR3 length: 19 amino acids. CDR1 and CDR2 (germline): SGHRS, YFSETQ. Enrollment of patients from Seattle took place during active infection, with longitudinal follow-up.

The chain combines TRBV5-1 with TRBJ2-7; TRBD1 matches at 10 bases. Sequencing was carried out using peripheral blood. This receptor was obtained from a woman aged 60-70 years with COVID-19, enrolled during active disease. The CDR3 region is CASSPRLSGTGALSYEQYF. CDR3 bases: TGCGCCAGCAGCCCGAGACTTTCCGGGACAGGGGCACTTTCCTACGAGCAGTACTTC.